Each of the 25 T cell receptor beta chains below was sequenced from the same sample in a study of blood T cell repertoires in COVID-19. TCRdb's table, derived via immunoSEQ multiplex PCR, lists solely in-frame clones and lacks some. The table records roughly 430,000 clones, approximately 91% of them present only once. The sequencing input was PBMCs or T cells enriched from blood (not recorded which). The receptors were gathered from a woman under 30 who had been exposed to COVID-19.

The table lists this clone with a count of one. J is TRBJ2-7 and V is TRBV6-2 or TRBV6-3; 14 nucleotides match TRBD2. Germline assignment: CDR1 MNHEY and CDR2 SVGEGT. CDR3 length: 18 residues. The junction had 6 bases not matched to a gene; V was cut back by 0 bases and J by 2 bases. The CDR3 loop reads CASSYSRLAGGPAYEQYF. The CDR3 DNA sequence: TGTGCCAGCAGTTACTCGAGACTAGCGGGGGGGCCCGCCTACGAGCAGTACTTC.

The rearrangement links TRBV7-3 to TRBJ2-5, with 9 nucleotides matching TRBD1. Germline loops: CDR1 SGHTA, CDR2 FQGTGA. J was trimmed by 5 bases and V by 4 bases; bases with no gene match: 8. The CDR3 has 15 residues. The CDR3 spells CASSSQGAGRETQYF. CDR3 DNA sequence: TGTGCCAGCAGCTCACAGGGGGCAGGTCGGGAGACCCAGTACTTC. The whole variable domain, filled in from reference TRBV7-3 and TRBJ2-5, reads GAGVSQTPSNKVTEKGKYVELRCDPISGHTALYWYRQSLGQGPEFLIYFQGTGAADDSGLPNDRFFAVRPEGSVSTLKIQRTERGDSAVYLCASSSQGAGRETQYFGPGTRLLVL.

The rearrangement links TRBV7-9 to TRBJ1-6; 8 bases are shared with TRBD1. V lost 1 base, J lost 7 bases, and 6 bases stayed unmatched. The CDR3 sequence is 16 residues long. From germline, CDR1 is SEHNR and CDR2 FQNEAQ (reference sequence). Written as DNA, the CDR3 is TGTGCCAGCAGCTTAGGACAGGGGTTTGCGAATTCACCCCTCCACTTT. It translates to CASSLGQGFANSPLHF.

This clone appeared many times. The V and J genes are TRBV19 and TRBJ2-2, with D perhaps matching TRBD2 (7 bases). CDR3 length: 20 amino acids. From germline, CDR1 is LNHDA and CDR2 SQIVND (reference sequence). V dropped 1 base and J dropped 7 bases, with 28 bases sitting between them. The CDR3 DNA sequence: TGTGCCAGTAGTATAGTCCTTTTTACCCCGGTGCGGGGGCGGAGCGGGGAGCTGTTTTTT. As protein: CASSIVLFTPVRGRSGELFF.

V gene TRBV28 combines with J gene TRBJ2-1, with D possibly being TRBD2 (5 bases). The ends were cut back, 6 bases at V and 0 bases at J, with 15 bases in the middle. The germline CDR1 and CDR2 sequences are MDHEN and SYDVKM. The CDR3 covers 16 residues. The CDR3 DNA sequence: TGTGCCAGCAGCTTGGGCCTAGCAAGCTCCTACAATGAGCAGTTCTTC. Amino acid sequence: CASSLGLASSYNEQFF.

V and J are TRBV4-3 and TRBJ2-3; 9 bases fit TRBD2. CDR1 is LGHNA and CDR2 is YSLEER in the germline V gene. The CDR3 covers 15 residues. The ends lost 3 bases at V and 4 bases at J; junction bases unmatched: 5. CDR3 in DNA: TGCGCCAGCAGCCATTTTAGCGGGGGCGCAGATACGCAGTATTTT. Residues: CASSHFSGGADTQYF.

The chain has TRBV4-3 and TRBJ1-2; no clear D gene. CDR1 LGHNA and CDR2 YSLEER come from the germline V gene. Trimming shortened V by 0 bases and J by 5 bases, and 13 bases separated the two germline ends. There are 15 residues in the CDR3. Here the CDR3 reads CASSQDLVVKYGYTF. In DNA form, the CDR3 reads TGCGCCAGCAGCCAAGATCTAGTGGTGAAGTATGGCTACACCTTC.

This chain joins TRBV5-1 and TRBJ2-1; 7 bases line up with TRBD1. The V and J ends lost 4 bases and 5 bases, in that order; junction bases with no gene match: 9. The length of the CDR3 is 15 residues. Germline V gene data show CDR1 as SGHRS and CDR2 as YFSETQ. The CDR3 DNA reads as TGCGCCAGCAGCCTCCAACCAGGGGGACACAATGAGCAGTTCTTC. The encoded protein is CASSLQPGGHNEQFF. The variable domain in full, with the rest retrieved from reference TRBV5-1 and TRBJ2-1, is KAGVTQTPRYLIKTRGQQVTLSCSPISGHRSVSWYQQTPGQGLQFLFEYFSETQRNKGNFPGRFSGRQFSNSRSEMNVSTLELGDSALYLCASSLQPGGHNEQFFGPGTRLTVL.

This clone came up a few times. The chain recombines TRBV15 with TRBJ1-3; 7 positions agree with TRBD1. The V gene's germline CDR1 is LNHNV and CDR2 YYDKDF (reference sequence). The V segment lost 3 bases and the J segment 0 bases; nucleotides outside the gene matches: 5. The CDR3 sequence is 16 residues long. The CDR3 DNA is TGTGCCACCAGCAGTGCGGGACAGTCCTCTGGAAACACCATATATTTT. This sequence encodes CATSSAGQSSGNTIYF.

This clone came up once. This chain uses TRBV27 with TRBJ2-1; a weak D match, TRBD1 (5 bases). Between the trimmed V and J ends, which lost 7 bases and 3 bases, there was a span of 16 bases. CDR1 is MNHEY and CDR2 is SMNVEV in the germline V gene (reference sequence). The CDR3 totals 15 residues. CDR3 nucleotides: TGTGCCAGCACCACCGCAGGGTTAGGCTACAATGAGCAGTTCTTC. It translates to CASTTAGLGYNEQFF.

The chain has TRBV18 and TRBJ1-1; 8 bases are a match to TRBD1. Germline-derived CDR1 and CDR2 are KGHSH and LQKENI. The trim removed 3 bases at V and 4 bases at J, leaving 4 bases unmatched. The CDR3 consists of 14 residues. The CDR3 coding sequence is TGTGCCAGCTCACCCGACAGGGGAGGCACTGAAGCTTTCTTT. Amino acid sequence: CASSPDRGGTEAFF.

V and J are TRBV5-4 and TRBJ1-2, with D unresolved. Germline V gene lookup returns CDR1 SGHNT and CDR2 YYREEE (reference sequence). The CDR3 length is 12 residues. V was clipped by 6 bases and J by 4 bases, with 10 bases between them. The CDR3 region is CASTIESYGYTF. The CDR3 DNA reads TGTGCCAGCACCATTGAGAGCTATGGCTACACCTTC.

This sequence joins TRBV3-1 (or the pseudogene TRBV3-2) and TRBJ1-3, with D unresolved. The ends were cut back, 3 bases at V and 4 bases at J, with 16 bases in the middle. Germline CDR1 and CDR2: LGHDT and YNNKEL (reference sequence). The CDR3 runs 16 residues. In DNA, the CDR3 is TGTGCCAGCAGCCAGGCGGGGAGGGTATCCGGAAACACCATATATTTT. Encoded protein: CASSQAGRVSGNTIYF.

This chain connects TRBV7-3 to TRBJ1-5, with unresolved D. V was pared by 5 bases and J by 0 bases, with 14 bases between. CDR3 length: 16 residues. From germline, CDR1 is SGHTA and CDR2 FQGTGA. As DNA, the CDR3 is TGTGCCAGCAGCCCCGCGCCGGGATTTAGCAATCAGCCCCAGCATTTT. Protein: CASSPAPGFSNQPQHF.

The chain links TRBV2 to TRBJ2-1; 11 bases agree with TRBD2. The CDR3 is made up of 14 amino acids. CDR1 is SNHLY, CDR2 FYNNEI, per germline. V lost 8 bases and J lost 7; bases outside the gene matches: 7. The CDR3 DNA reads TGTGCCAGCGATAGCGGGGGGGTCCAGAATGAGCAGTTCTTC. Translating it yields CASDSGGVQNEQFF.

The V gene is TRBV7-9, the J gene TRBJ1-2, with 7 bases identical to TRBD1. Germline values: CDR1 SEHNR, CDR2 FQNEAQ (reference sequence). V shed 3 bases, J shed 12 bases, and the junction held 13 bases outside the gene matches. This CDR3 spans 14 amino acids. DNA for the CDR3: TGTGCCAGCAGCTTGTTGTGGACAGGCTCAACCCACACCTTC. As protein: CASSLLWTGSTHTF.

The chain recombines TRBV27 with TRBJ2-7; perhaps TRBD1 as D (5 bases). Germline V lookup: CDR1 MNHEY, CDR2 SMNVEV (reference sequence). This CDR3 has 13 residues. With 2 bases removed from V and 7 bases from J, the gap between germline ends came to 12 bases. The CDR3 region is CASSLVQGSEQYF. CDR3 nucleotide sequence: TGTGCCAGCAGTTTAGTCCAGGGCTCAGAGCAGTACTTC.

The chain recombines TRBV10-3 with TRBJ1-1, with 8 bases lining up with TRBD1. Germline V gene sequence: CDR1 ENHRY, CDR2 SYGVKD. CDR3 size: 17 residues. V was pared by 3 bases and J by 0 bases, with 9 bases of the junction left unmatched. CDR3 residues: CAISERDGQGMNTEAFF. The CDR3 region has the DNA TGTGCCATCAGTGAAAGGGACGGACAGGGTATGAACACTGAAGCTTTCTTT.

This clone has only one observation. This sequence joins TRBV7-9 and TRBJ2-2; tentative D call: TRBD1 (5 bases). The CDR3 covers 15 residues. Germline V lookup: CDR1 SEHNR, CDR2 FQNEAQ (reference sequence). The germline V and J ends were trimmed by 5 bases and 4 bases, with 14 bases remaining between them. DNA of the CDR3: TGTGCCAGCAGCCCCCACAGCAGGGTCACCGGGGAGCTGTTTTTT. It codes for CASSPHSRVTGELFF.

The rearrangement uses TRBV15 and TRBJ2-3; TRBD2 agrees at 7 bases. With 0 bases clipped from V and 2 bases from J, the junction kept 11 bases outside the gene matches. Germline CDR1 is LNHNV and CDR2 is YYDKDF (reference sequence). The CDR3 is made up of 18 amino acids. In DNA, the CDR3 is TGTGCCACCAGCAGAGAAGCGGGGTCGCTAATTAACACAGATACGCAGTATTTT. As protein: CATSREAGSLINTDTQYF. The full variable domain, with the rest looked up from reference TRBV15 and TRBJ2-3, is DAMVIQNPRYQVTQFGKPVTLSCSQTLNHNVMYWYQQKSSQAPKLLFHYYDKDFNNEADTPDNFQSRRPNTSFCFLDIRSPGLGDTAMYLCATSREAGSLINTDTQYFGPGTRLTVL.

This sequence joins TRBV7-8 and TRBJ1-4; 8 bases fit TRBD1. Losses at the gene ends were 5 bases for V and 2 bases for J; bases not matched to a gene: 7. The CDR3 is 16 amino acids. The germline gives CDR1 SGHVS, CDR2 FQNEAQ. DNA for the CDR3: TGTGCCAGCAGCCGTCGGACAGGGTTTACTAATGAAAAACTGTTTTTT. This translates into CASSRRTGFTNEKLFF. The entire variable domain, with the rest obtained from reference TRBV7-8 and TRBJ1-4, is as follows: GAGVSQSPRYKVAKRGQDVALRCDPISGHVSLFWYQQALGQGPEFLTYFQNEAQLDKSGLPSDRFFAERPEGSVSTLKIQRTQQEDSAVYLCASSRRTGFTNEKLFFGSGTQLSVL.

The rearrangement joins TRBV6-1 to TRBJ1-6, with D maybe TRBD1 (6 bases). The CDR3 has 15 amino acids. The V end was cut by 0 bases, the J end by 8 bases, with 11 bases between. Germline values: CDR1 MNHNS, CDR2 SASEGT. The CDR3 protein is CASSEAGGPDSPLHF. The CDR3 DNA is TGTGCCAGCAGTGAAGCGGGGGGGCCGGATTCACCCCTCCACTTT.

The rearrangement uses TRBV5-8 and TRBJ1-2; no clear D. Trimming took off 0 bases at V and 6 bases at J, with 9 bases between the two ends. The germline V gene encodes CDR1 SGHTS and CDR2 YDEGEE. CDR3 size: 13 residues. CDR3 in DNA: TGTGCCAGCAGCTTGGTGGCCCCCCATGGCTACACCTTC. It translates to CASSLVAPHGYTF. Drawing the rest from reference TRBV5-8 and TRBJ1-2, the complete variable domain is EAGVTQSPTHLIKTRGQQATLRCSPISGHTSVYWYQQALGLGLQFLLWYDEGEERNRGNFPPRFSGRQFPNYSSELNVNALELEDSALYLCASSLVAPHGYTFGSGTRLTVV.

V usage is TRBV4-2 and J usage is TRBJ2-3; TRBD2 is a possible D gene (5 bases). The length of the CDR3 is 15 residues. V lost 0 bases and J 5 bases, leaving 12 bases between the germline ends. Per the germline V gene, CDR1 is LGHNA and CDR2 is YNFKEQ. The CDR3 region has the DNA TGTGCCAGCAGCCAAGATGACCGCGGGCAAGATACGCAGTATTTT. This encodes CASSQDDRGQDTQYF.

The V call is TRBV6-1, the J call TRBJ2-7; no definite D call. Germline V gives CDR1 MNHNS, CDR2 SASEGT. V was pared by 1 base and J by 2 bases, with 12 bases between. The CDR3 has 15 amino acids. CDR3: CASSEGPRHPYEQYF. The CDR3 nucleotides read TGTGCCAGCAGTGAAGGACCCAGACACCCCTACGAGCAGTACTTC.